This entry describes one T cell receptor beta chain. Its antigen remains unknown. This table comes from immunoSEQ multiplex PCR, and its TCRdb copy is limited to in-frame clones, with some not included. The table lists under 200,000 clones, 75% to 90% of them singletons. This CDR3 is built from 19 residues. Per germline, CDR1 MNHEY and CDR2 SMNVEV (reference sequence). Trimming cost V 6 bases and J 3 bases; bases outside gene matches: 19. The source of the sample is a study of T cell responses to AZD1222 COVID-19 vaccine. Findings and limits, study-wide: Possibly, clonal diversity was underestimated; donors were largely white British and included more females.

The rearrangement links TRBV27 to TRBJ1-4; the match to TRBD1 covers 7 bases. The sequence was obtained from an adult in good health. The source was peripheral blood, collected on day 0 of MenACWY control vaccination. DNA of the CDR3: TGTGCCAGCAGCTTTAAACAACCCAACCGGGGACAGTCTAATGAAAAACTGTTTTTT. Encoded protein: CASSFKQPNRGQSNEKLFF. Full variable domain (outside the CDR3, taken from reference TRBV27 and TRBJ1-4): EAQVTQNPRYLITVTGKKLTVTCSQNMNHEYMSWYRQDPGLGLRQIYYSMNVEVTDKGDVPEGYKVSRKEKRNFPLILESPSPNQTSLYFCASSFKQPNRGQSNEKLFFGSGTQLSVL.